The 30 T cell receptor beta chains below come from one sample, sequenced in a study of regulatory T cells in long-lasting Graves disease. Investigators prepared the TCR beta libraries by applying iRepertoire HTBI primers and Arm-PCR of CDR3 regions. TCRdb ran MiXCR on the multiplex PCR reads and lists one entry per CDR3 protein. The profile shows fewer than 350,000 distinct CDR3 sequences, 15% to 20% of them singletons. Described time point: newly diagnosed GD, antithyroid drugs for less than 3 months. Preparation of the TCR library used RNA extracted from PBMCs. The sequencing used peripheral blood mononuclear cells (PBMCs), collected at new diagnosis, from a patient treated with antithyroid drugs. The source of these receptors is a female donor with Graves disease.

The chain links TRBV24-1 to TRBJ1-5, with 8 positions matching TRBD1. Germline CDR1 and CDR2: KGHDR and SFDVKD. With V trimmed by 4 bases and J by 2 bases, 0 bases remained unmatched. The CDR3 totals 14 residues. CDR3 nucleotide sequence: TGTGCCACCAGTGAGGGACAGGGCAATCAGCCCCAGCATTTT. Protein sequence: CATSEGQGNQPQHF.

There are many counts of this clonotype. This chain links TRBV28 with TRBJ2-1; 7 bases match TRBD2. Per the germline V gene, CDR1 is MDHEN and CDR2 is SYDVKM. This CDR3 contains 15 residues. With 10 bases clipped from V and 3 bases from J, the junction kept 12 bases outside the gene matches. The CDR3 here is CAISGTSEVYNEQFF. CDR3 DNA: TGTGCCATCTCCGGAACTAGCGAGGTCTACAATGAGCAGTTCTTC.

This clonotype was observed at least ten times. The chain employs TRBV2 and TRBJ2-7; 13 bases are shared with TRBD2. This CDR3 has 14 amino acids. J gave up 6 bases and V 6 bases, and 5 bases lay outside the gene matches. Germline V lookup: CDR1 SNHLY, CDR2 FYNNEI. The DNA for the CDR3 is TGTGCCAGCAGGGGACTAGCGGGATCTAGCGAGCAGTACTTC. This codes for CASRGLAGSSEQYF.

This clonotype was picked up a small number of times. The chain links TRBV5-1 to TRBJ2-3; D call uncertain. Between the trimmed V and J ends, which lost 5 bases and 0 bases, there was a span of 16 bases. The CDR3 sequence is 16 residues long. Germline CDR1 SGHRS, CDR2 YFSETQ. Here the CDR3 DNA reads TGCGCCAGCAGTTTACCGAACACAACTAGCACAGATACGCAGTATTTT. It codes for CASSLPNTTSTDTQYF.

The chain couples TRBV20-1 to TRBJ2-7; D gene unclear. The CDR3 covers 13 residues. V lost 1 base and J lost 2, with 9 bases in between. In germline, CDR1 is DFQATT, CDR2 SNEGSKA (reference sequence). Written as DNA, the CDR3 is TGCAGTGCTAGAGGGCTAATCGCCTACGAGCAGTACTTC. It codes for CSARGLIAYEQYF.

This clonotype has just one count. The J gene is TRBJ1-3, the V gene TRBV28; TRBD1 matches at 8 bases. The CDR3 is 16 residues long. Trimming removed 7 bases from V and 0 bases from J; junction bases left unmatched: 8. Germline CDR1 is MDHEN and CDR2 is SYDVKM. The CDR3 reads CASTGTGVYSGNTIYF. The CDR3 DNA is TGTGCCAGCACCGGGACAGGCGTCTACTCTGGAAACACCATATATTTT.

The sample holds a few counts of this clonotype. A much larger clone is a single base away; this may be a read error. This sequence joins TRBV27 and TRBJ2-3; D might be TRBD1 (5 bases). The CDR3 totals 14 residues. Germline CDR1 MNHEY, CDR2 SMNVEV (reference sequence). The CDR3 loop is CASSRGQGVDAQYF. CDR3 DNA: TGTGCCAGCAGTCGCGGCCAAGGGGTAGATGCGCAGTATTTT.

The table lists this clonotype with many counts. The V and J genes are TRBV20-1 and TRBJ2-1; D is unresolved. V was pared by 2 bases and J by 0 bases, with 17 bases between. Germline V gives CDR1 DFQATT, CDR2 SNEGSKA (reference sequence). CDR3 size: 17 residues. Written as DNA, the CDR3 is TGCAGTGCTAGAACCGCAGGCGAGGCTAGCTCCTACAATGAGCAGTTCTTC. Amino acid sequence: CSARTAGEASSYNEQFF.

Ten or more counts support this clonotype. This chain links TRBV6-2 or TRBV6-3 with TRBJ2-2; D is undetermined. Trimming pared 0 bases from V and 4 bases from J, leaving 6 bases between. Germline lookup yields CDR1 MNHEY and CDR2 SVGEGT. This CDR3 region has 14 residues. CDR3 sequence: CASSYSRLTGELFF. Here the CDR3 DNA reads TGTGCCAGCAGTTACTCGAGGCTCACCGGGGAGCTGTTTTTT.

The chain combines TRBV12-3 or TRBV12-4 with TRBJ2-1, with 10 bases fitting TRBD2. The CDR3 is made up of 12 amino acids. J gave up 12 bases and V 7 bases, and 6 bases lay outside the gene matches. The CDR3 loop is CASIGAGGGQFF. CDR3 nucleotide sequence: TGTGCCAGCATTGGAGCGGGAGGGGGGCAGTTCTTC.

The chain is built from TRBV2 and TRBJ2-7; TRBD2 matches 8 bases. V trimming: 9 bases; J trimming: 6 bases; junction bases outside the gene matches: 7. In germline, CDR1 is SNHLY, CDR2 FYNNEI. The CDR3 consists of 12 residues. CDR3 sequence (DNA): TGTGCCAGTGGACTAGCCGTAGGCGAGCAGTACTTC. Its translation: CASGLAVGEQYF. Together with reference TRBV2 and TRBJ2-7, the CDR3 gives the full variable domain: EPEVTQTPSHQVTQMGQEVILRCVPISNHLYFYWYRQILGQKVEFLVSFYNNEISEKSEIFDDQFSVERPDGSNFTLKIRSTKLEDSAMYFCASGLAVGEQYFGPGTRLTVT.

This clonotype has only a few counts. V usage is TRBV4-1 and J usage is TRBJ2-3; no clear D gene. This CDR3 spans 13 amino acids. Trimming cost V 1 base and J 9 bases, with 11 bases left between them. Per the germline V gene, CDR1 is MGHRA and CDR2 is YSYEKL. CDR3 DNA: TGCGCCAGCAGCCAAGGTCCGCCGGAGACGCAGTATTTT. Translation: CASSQGPPETQYF.

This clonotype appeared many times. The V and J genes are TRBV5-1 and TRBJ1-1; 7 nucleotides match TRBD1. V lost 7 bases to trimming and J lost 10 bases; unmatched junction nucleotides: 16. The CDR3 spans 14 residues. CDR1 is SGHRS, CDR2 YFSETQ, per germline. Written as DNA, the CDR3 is TGCGCCAGCCATCTAGGAGGGGGCCCAGAGTCAGCTTTCTTT. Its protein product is CASHLGGGPESAFF.

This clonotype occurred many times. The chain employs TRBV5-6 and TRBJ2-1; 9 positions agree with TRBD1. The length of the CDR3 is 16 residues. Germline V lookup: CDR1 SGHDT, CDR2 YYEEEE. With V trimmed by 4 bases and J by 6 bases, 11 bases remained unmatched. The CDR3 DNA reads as TGTGCCAGCAGCGAGGGACAGGGCCGGACCATCAATGAGCAGTTCTTC. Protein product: CASSEGQGRTINEQFF.

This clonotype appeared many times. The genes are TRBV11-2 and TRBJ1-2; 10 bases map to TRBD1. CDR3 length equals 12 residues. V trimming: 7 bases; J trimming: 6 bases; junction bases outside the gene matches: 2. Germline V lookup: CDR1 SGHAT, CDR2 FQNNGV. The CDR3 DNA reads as TGTGCCAGCACGGGACAGGGGCATGGCTACACCTTC. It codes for CASTGQGHGYTF.

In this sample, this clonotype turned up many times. The DNA of the CDR3 is TGTGCCAGCAGCTTAGATCCGGGACTAGGGGCCCACAATGAGCAGTTCTTC. This sequence encodes CASSLDPGLGAHNEQFF. The rearrangement uses TRBV7-2 and TRBJ2-1; 8 positions agree with TRBD2. The CDR3 sequence is 17 residues long. V shed 1 base, J shed 5 bases, and the junction held 10 bases outside the gene matches. The V gene's germline CDR1 is SGHTA and CDR2 FQGNSA.

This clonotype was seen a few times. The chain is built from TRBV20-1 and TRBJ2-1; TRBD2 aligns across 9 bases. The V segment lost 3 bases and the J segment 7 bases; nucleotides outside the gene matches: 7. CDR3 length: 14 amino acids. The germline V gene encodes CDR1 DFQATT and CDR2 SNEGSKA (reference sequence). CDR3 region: CSARGLAGKNEQFF. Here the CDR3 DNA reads TGCAGTGCTAGGGGGCTAGCGGGAAAGAATGAGCAGTTCTTC.

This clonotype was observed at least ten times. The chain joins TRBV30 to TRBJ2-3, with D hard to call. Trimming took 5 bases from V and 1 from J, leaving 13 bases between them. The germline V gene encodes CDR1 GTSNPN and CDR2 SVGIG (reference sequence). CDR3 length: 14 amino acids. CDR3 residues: CAWHPSVGTDTQYF. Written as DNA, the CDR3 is TGTGCCTGGCATCCATCGGTTGGCACAGATACGCAGTATTTT.

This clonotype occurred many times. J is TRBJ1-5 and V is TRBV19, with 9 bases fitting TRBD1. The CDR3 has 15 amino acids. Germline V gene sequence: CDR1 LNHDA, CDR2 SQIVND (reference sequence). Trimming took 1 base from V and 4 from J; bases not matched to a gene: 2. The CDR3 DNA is TGTGCCAGTAGTATAGGGACAGGGGAAAATCAGCCCCAGCATTTT. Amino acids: CASSIGTGENQPQHF.

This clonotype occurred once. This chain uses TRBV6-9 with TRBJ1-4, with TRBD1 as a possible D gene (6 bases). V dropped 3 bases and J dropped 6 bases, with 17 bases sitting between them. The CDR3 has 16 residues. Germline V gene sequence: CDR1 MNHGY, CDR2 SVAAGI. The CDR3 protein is CASSYSGQGKDEKLFF. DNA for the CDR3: TGTGCCAGCAGTTACTCAGGCCAGGGGAAGGATGAAAAACTGTTTTTT.

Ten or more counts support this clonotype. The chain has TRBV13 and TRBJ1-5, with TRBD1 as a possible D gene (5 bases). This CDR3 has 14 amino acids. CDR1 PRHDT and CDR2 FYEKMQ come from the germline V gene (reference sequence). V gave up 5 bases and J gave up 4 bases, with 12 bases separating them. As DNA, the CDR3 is TGTGCCAGCAGCAGTGCAGGGTTGAATCAGCCCCAGCATTTT. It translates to CASSSAGLNQPQHF. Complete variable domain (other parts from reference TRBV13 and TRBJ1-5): AAGVIQSPRHLIKEKRETATLKCYPIPRHDTVYWYQQGPGQDPQFLISFYEKMQSDKGSIPDRFSAQQFSDYHSELNMSSLELGDSALYFCASSSAGLNQPQHFGDGTRLSIL.

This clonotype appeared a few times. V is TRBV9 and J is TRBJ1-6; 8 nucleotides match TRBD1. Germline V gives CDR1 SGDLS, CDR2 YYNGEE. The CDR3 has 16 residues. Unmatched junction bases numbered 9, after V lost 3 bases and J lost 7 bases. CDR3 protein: CASSEATGALNSPLHF. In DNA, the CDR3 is TGTGCCAGCAGCGAGGCGACAGGGGCCCTAAATTCACCCCTCCACTTT.

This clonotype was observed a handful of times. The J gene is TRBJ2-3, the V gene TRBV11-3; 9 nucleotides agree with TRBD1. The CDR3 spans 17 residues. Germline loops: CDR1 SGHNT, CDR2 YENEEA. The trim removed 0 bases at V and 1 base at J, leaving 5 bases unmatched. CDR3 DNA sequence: TGTGCCAGCAGCTTAGATTCGGGACAGGGTCGCACAGATACGCAGTATTTT. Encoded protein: CASSLDSGQGRTDTQYF.

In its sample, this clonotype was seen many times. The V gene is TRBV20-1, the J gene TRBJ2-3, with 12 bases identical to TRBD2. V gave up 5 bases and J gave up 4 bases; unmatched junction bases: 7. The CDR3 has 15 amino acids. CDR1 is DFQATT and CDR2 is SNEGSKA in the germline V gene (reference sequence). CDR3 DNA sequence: TGCAGTGCTGGATCGGCTAGCGGGAGGGCAGATACGCAGTATTTT. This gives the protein CSAGSASGRADTQYF.

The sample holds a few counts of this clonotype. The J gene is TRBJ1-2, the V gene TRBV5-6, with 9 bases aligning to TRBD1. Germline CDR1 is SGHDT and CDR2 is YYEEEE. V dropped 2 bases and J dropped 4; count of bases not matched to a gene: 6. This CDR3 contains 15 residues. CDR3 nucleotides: TGTGCCAGCAGCTTACCGGGGACAGGGTCCTATGGCTACACCTTC. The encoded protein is CASSLPGTGSYGYTF.

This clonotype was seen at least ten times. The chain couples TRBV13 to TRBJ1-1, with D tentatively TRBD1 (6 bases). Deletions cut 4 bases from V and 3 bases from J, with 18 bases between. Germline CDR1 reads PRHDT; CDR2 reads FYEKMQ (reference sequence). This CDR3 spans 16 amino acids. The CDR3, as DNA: TGTGCCAGCAGCTCAACGCGGGGGGCTCGGCACACTGAAGCTTTCTTT. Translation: CASSSTRGARHTEAFF.

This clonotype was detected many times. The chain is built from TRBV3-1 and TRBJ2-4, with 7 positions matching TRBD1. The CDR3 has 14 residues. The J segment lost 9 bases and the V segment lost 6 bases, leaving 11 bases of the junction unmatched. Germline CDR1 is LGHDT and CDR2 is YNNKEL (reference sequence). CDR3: CASSFQTGSGIQYF. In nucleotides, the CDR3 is TGTGCCAGCAGTTTCCAGACAGGGAGTGGCATTCAGTACTTC.

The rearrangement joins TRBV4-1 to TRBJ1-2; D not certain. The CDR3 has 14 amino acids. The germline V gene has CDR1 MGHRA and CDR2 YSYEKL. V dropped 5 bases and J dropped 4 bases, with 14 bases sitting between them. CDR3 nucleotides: TGCGCCAGCAGCAAAGTGACTAGCGGCTATGGCTACACCTTC. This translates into CASSKVTSGYGYTF.

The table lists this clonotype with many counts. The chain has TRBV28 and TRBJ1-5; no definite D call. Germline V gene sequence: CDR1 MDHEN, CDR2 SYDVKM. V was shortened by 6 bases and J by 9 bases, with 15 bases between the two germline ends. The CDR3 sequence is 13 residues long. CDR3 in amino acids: CASSPDSGRPQHF. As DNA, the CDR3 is TGTGCCAGCAGCCCGGACTCCGGGAGGCCCCAGCATTTT.

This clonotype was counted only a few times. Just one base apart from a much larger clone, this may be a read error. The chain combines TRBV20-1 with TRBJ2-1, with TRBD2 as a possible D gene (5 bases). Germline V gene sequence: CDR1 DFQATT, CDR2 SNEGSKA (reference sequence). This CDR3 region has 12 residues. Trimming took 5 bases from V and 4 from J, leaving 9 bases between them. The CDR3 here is CSAGGGYNEQFF. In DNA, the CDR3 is TGCAGTGCTGGAGGCGGATACAATGAGCAGTTCTTC.